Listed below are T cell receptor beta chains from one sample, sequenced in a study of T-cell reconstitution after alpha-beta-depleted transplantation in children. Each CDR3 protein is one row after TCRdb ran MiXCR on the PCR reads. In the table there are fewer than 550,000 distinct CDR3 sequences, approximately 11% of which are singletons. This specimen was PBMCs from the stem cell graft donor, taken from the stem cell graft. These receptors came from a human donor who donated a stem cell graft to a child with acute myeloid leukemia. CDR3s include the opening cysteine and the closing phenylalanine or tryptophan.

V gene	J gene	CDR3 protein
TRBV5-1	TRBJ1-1	CASKRDRGDTEAFF
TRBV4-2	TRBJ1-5	CASSQGGTGGQPQHF
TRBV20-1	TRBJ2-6	CSAREQNSGANVLTF
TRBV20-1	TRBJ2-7	CSARGTSGQKAYEQYF
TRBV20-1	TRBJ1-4	CSARENTGYEKLFF
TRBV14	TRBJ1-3	CASSPSRSGNTIYF
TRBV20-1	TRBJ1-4	CSARPTGVGGGKVNEKLFF
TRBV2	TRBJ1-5	CASTSEGGAGQPQHF
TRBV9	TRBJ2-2	CASSGRGNTGELFF
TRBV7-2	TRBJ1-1	CASSLVQPGGEAFF
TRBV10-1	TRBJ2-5	CASSEGGEETQYF
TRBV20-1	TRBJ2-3	CSARDSLGDTQYF
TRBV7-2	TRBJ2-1	CASSLVSGGDNEQFF
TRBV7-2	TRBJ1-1	CASSLDVMNTEAFF
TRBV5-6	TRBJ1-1	CASEGGTGVFGTEAFF
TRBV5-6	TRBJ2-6	CASSLDAHSGANVLTF
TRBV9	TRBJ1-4	CASSVGNRGMKEKLFF
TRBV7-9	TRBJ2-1	CASKDQRELHEQFF
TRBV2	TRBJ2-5	CASSEGGRGPQETQYF
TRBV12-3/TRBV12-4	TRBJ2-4	CASRLEGQGKNIQYF
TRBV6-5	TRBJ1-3	CASSNNGNTIYF
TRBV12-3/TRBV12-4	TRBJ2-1	CASSVSGNNEQFF